A single sample gave rise to the 5 T cell receptor beta chains below, sequenced in a study of shared clonotypes between healthy human individuals. This table comes from immunoSEQ multiplex PCR, and its TCRdb copy is limited to in-frame clones, with some not included. This sample has fewer than 650,000 clones, with around 76% found just once. Sequencing was done on a sample of PBMCs. Every receptor here comes from a woman in her forties in good health. Some clones in this sample may be carry-over from other donors' samples.

This sequence joins TRBV11-3 and TRBJ2-1, with 10 bases matching TRBD2. Germline assignment: CDR1 SGHNT and CDR2 YENEEA. The ends lost 8 bases at V and 1 base at J; junction bases unmatched: 5. There are 15 residues in the CDR3. In DNA, the CDR3 is TGTGCCAGCTCAAAGCGGGAGGGGTCCTACAATGAGCAGTTCTTC. It is translated as CASSKREGSYNEQFF.

This chain uses TRBV15 with TRBJ2-2, with 12 nucleotides matching TRBD1. J lost 7 bases, V lost 1 base, and 4 bases had no gene match. CDR3 length: 16 amino acids. Germline lookup yields CDR1 LNHNV and CDR2 YYDKDF (reference sequence). The CDR3 sequence is CATSRGGTGGHGELFF. The CDR3 DNA sequence: TGTGCCACCAGCAGAGGCGGGACAGGGGGCCACGGGGAGCTGTTTTTT.

The CDR3 region is CAISPGQSYNEQFF. DNA of the CDR3: TGTGCCATCAGTCCCGGACAAAGTTACAATGAGCAGTTCTTC. V gene TRBV10-3 combines with J gene TRBJ2-1; a possible D gene is TRBD1 (5 bases). The CDR3 sequence is 14 residues long. The germline CDR1 and CDR2 sequences are ENHRY and SYGVKD. V was pared by 5 bases and J by 4 bases, with 12 bases between.

V is TRBV7-9 and J is TRBJ1-1; TRBD1 might be the D (5 bases). The CDR3 spans 12 residues. Germline V gene sequence: CDR1 SEHNR, CDR2 FQNEAQ (reference sequence). V dropped 8 bases and J dropped 4 bases, with 11 bases sitting between them. The CDR3 coding sequence is TGTGCCAGCGGGGGGGATGTCACTGAAGCTTTCTTT. Its protein product is CASGGDVTEAFF.

The CDR3 sequence: CASSLENTGELFF. In DNA form, the CDR3 reads TGTGCCAGCAGCTTGGAGAACACCGGGGAGCTGTTTTTT. V is TRBV7-9 and J is TRBJ2-2; D remains unclear. With 3 bases removed from V and 1 base from J, the gap between germline ends came to 3 bases. The CDR3 spans 13 residues. From germline, CDR1 is SEHNR and CDR2 FQNEAQ (reference sequence). Looking up the rest from reference TRBV7-9 and TRBJ2-2 gives the full variable domain: DTGVSQNPRHKITKRGQNVTFRCDPISEHNRLYWYRQTLGQGPEFLTYFQNEAQLEKSRLLSDRFSAERPKGSFSTLEIQRTEQGDSAMYLCASSLENTGELFFGEGSRLTVL.